This T cell receptor beta chain was sequenced during a study of post-analysis software for immune sequencing data. Background on the study: Patients with relapsing-remitting, secondary progressive and progressive-relapsing multiple sclerosis courses were all represented. Findings and caveats of the study: Co-batched samples clustered tightly together by F measure. Relative to controls, patients with multiple sclerosis showed significantly lower normalized Chao1 diversity.

Note on this clonotype: Its cognate antigen is unknown.

TCR beta cDNA libraries included unique molecular identifiers. TCRdb used MiXCR to reprocess the PCR reads, holding one entry per CDR3 protein. The data show about 400,000 distinct CDR3 sequences, with around 37% seen just once and 13% held by the top ten. Input material: blood. The sequence was collected from a girl between 10 and 17 years old with multiple sclerosis.

DNA of the CDR3: TGTGCCAGCAGCTTAGGAGGGACTAGGAAAGATACGCAGTATTTT. Translated, it gives CASSLGGTRKDTQYF. The chain couples TRBV7-2 to TRBJ2-3; 8 nucleotides agree with TRBD2. CDR1 is SGHTA and CDR2 is FQGNSA in the germline V gene. The junction had 5 bases not matched to a gene; V was cut back by 1 base and J by 5 bases. The CDR3 totals 15 residues.